This T cell receptor beta chain was recorded in a study of CD8 T cells in Susac syndrome. This clonotype was seen more than once but under ten times. CDR1 is SGHAT, CDR2 FQNNGV, per germline. The CDR3 spans 14 residues. The V and J ends lost 1 base and 4 bases, in that order; junction bases with no gene match: 2. Reverse transcription used roughly 0.45 to 1 ug RNA and random hexamers. Amplification of TCR beta CDR3 used immunoSEQ multiplex PCR across 54 Vbeta and 13 Jbeta. TCRdb fed the immunoSEQ multiplex PCR reads into MiXCR, producing one record per CDR3 protein. The repertoire includes 250,000 to 300,000 distinct CDR3 sequences, 89% of them detected once, and less than 0.2% sits in the top ten. In the multiple sclerosis control group, patients were treatment-naive and had stable or active relapsing-remitting disease.

V and J are TRBV11-2 and TRBJ2-5, with 8 nucleotides matching TRBD1. Sequencing was performed on CD8+ T cells from PBMCs. This TCR was sampled from a human donor with multiple sclerosis. In DNA, the CDR3 is TGTGCCAGCAGCTTAGGGACAGGGAGAGAGACCCAGTACTTC. Its protein product is CASSLGTGRETQYF. The variable domain in full, completed from reference TRBV11-2 and TRBJ2-5, reads EAGVAQSPRYKIIEKRQSVAFWCNPISGHATLYWYQQILGQGPKLLIQFQNNGVVDDSQLPKDRFSAERLKGVDSTLKIQPAKLEDSAVYLCASSLGTGRETQYFGPGTRLLVL.